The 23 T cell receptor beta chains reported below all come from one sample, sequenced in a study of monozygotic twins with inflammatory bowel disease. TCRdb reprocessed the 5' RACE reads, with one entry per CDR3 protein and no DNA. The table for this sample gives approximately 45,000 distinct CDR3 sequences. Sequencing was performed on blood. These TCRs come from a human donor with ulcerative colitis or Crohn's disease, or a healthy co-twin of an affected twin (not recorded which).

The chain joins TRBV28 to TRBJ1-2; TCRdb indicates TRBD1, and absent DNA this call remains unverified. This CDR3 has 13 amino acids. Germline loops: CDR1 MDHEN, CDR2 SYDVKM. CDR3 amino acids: CASRTLGTGRYTF.

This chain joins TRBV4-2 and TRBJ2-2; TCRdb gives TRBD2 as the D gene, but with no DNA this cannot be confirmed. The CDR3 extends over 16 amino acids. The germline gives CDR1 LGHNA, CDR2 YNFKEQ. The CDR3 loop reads CASSQDPGLQTGELFF.

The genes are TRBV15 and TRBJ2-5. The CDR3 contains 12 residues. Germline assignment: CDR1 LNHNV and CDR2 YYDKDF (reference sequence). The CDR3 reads CATSTHQETQYF. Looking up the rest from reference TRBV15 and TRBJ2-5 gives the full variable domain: DAMVIQNPRYQVTQFGKPVTLSCSQTLNHNVMYWYQQKSSQAPKLLFHYYDKDFNNEADTPDNFQSRRPNTSFCFLDIRSPGLGDTAMYLCATSTHQETQYFGPGTRLLVL.

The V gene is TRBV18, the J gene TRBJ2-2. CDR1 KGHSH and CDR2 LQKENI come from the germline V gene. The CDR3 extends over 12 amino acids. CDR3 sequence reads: CASSLKSGELFF.

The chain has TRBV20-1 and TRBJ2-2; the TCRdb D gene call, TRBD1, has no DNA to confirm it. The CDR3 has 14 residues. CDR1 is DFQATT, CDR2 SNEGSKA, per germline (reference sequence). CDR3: CSAVTGGNTGELFF.

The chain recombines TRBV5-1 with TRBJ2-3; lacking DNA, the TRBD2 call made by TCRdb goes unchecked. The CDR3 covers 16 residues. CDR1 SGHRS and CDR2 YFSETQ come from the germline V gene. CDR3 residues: CASSPGVAGGIDTQYF.

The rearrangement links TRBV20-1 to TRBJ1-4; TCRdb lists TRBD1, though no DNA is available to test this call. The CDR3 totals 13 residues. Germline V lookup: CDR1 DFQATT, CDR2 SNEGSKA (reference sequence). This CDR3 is CSAQGPTNEKLFF.

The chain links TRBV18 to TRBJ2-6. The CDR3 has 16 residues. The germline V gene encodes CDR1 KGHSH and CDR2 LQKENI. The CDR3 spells CASSPERAAGANVLTF.

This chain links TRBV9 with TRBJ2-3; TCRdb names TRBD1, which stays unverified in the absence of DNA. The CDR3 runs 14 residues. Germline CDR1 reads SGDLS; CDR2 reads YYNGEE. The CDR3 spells CASSLRGSTDTQYF.

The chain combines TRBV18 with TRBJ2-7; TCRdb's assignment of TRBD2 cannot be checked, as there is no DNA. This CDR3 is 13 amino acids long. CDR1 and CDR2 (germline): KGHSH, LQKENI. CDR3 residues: CASSGTSSYEQYF.

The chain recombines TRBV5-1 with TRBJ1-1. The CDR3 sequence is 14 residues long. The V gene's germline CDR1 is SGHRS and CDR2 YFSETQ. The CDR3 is CASSDGRSGTEAFF.

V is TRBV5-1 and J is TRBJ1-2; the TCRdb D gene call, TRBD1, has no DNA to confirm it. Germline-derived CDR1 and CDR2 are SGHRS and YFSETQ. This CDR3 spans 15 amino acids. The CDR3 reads CASSPEGAPNYGYTF.

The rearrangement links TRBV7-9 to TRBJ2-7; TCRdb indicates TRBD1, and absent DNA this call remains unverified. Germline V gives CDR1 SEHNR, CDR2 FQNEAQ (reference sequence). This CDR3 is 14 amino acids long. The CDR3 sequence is CASSHSRGRGEQYF.

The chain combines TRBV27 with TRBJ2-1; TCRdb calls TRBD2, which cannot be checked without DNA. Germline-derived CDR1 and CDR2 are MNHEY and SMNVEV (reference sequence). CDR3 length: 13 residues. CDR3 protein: CASKSGGYNEQFF.

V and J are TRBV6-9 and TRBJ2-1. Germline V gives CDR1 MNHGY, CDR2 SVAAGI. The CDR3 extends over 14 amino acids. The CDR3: CASSYSNNHNEQFF.

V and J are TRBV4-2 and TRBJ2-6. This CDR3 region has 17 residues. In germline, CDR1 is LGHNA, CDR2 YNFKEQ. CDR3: CASSQDRAVGGANVLTF.

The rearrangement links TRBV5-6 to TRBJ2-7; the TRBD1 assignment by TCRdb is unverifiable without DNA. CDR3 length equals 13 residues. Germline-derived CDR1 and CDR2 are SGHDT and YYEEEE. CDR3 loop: CASSYETTGEQYF. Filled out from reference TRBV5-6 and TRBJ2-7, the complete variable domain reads DAGVTQSPTHLIKTRGQQVTLRCSPKSGHDTVSWYQQALGQGPQFIFQYYEEEERQRGNFPDRFSGHQFPNYSSELNVNALLLGDSALYLCASSYETTGEQYFGPGTRLTVT.

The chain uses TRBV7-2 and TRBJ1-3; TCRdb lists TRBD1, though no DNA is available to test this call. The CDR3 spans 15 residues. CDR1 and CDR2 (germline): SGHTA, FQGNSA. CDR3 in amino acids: CASSTRTASGNTIYF.

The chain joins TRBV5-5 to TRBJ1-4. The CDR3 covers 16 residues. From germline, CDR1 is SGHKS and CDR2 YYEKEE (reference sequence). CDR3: CASSQPVSTTNEKLFF.

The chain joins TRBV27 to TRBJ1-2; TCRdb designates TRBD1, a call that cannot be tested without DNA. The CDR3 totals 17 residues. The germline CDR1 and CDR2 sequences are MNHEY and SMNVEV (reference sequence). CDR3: CASSTSTGTGDLYGYTF.

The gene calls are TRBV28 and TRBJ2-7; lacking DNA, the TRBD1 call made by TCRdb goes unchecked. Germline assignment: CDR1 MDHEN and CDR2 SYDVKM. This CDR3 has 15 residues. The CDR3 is CASSEGIITTYEQYF.

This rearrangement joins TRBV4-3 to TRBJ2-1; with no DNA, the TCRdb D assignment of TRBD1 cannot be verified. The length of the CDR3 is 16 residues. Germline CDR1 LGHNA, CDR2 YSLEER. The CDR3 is CASSKQPSTGGDEQFF.

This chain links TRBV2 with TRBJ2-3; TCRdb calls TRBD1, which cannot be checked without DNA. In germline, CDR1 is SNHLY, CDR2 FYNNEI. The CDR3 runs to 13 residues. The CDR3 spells CASRRDRTDTQYF.